This TCR beta chain was sequenced for a study of T-cell reconstitution after alpha-beta-depleted transplantation in children. Molecular barcoding with unique molecular identifiers was used for the TCRbeta library. MiXCR, run by TCRdb on the PCR reads, gives a single entry per CDR3 protein. The data show some 70,000 distinct CDR3 sequences, with approximately 7.3% seen just once and approximately 2.4% held by the top ten. This CDR3 has 11 amino acids. Trimming stripped 5 bases from V and 5 bases from J, with 6 bases between. This clonotype originated in a human donor who donated a stem cell graft to a child with acute lymphoblastic leukemia. This specimen was PBMCs from the stem cell graft donor, taken from the stem cell graft. J is TRBJ2-5 and V is TRBV12-3 or TRBV12-4; the D is unclear. Here the CDR3 DNA reads TGTGCCAGCAGTACCGGGGAGACCCAGTACTTC. Amino acid sequence: CASSTGETQYF.